The present TCR beta chain was sequenced within a study of regulatory T cells in long-lasting Graves disease. For the study at large: More than 5 years of antithyroid drugs with positive TSH receptor antibodies defined persistent Graves' disease. Study results and limitations: Relative to newly diagnosed Graves' patients, persistent ones had lower TCR diversity. The study found TRBV28, TRBJ1-2 and TRBJ2-5 favored in persistent disease.

Time point reported: persistent/refractory GD, antithyroid drugs over 5 years with positive TRAb. RNA extracted from PBMCs served as the sequencing template. The V gene's germline CDR1 is MDHEN and CDR2 SYDVKM. There are 14 residues in the CDR3. V lost 1 base and J lost 2, with 8 bases in between. This clonotype was seen ten or more times. The antigen is unknown. The TCR beta library used iRepertoire HTBI primers with Arm-PCR amplification of CDR3. Via MiXCR, TCRdb re-called the multiplex PCR reads, giving one row per CDR3 protein. The repertoire includes around 460,000 distinct CDR3 sequences, about 22% of them detected once, and 6.5% to 9% sits in the top ten.

The receptor was isolated from a female donor with Graves disease. The chain links TRBV28 to TRBJ1-2; no definite D call. The source was peripheral blood mononuclear cells (PBMCs), collected when the disease was refractory, from a patient treated with antithyroid drugs. CDR3 residues: CASSLSEINYGYTF. The CDR3 region has the DNA TGTGCCAGCAGTTTATCCGAAATCAACTATGGCTACACCTTC.